The next 24 T cell receptor beta chains were all read from a single sample in a study of CD8 T cells in ankylosing spondylitis. TCRdb processed the 5' RACE reads anew with MiXCR; each CDR3 protein has one entry. The data show a few hundred thousand distinct CDR3 sequences, around 11% seen once. Material for sequencing was blood, either unsorted or a sorted T cell fraction (not recorded which). The receptor set was obtained from a male donor with ankylosing spondylitis or in good health (not recorded which).

This clonotype was observed many times. The chain recombines TRBV20-1 with TRBJ2-5, with unresolved D. This CDR3 is built from 10 residues. CDR1 and CDR2 (germline): DFQATT, SNEGSKA (reference sequence). Trimming took off 5 bases at V and 13 bases at J, with 14 bases between the two ends. In nucleotides, the CDR3 is TGCAGTGCTTCCCGAGTGCCTACGTACTTC. This translates into CSASRVPTYF.

The chain links TRBV27 to TRBJ2-1; unclear D gene. Looked up from germline, CDR1 is MNHEY and CDR2 is SMNVEV (reference sequence). Trimming took off 3 bases at V and 6 bases at J, with 9 bases between the two ends. The CDR3 sequence is 13 residues long. The CDR3: CASSLTAFNEQFF. The CDR3 DNA reads as TGTGCCAGCAGTTTGACTGCCTTCAATGAGCAGTTCTTC.

The chain uses TRBV2 and TRBJ2-2; D is uncertain. The CDR3 sequence is 14 residues long. V dropped 4 bases and J dropped 2 bases, with 8 bases sitting between them. Per germline, CDR1 SNHLY and CDR2 FYNNEI. CDR3 amino acids: CASSVNRNTGELFF. The DNA of the CDR3 is TGTGCCAGCAGTGTGAACAGAAACACCGGGGAGCTGTTTTTT.

This clonotype was seen at least ten times. This chain links TRBV24-1 with TRBJ1-5, with D hard to call. Per the germline V gene, CDR1 is KGHDR and CDR2 is SFDVKD. The CDR3 runs to 14 residues. The V and J ends lost 2 bases and 7 bases respectively, with 11 bases between them. The CDR3 is CATSDWQSQQPQHF. CDR3 nucleotide sequence: TGTGCCACCAGTGATTGGCAGTCCCAACAGCCCCAGCATTTT.

This clonotype was found many times. V usage is TRBV15 and J usage is TRBJ2-1; TRBD2 might be the D (6 bases). Deletions cut 1 base from V and 9 bases from J, with 13 bases between. CDR1 and CDR2 (germline): LNHNV, YYDKDF (reference sequence). The CDR3 is made up of 14 amino acids. CDR3: CATSRVEEGSEQFF. As DNA, the CDR3 is TGTGCCACCAGCAGAGTCGAGGAGGGTAGTGAGCAGTTCTTC. Full variable domain (rest looked up from reference TRBV15 and TRBJ2-1): DAMVIQNPRYQVTQFGKPVTLSCSQTLNHNVMYWYQQKSSQAPKLLFHYYDKDFNNEADTPDNFQSRRPNTSFCFLDIRSPGLGDTAMYLCATSRVEEGSEQFFGPGTRLTVL.

The chain combines TRBV2 with TRBJ2-2; D is undetermined. CDR3 size: 14 residues. Trimming stripped 0 bases from V and 7 bases from J, with 9 bases between. Germline values: CDR1 SNHLY, CDR2 FYNNEI. CDR3 protein: CASSEAIGYGELFF. The CDR3 DNA is TGTGCCAGCAGTGAAGCTATCGGTTACGGGGAGCTGTTTTTT.

In this sample, this clonotype turned up a few times. DNA for the CDR3: TGCGCCAGCCAAAGGGACCCTGGAAACACCATATATTTT. Protein: CASQRDPGNTIYF. This chain connects TRBV10-1 to TRBJ1-3; D might be TRBD1 (5 bases). V lost 8 bases, J lost 2 bases, and 10 bases lay in between. CDR1 and CDR2 (germline): WNHNN, SYGVQD (reference sequence). This CDR3 is 13 amino acids long.

This clonotype was seen at least ten times. The gene calls are TRBV5-1 and TRBJ2-1; D possibly corresponds to TRBD1 (5 bases). The germline V gene encodes CDR1 SGHRS and CDR2 YFSETQ. The CDR3 spans 14 residues. The V and J ends lost 4 bases and 8 bases respectively, with 16 bases between them. The CDR3 sequence: CASSISRVLDEQFF. The CDR3 nucleotides are TGCGCCAGCAGCATCTCCAGGGTTCTCGATGAGCAGTTCTTC.

Many counts were recorded for this clonotype. The chain links TRBV11-2 to TRBJ2-3; D uncertain. The germline V gene encodes CDR1 SGHAT and CDR2 FQNNGV. V lost 0 bases and J 0 bases, leaving 7 bases between the germline ends. The CDR3 runs 15 residues. CDR3 sequence (DNA): TGTGCCAGCAGCTTAGAAGCCCGGAGCACAGATACGCAGTATTTT. Its translation is CASSLEARSTDTQYF.

This clonotype showed up many times. The chain uses TRBV5-1 and TRBJ1-2, with D uncertain. Germline CDR1 SGHRS, CDR2 YFSETQ. Trimming shortened V by 5 bases and J by 4 bases, and 6 bases separated the two germline ends. The CDR3 contains 11 residues. CDR3 DNA: TGCGCCAGCAGAGACTCCTATGGCTACACCTTC. Translating gives CASRDSYGYTF.

This clonotype was detected ten times or more. This sequence joins TRBV7-4 and TRBJ1-5, with D possibly matching TRBD1 (5 bases). With 5 bases removed from V and 4 bases from J, the gap between germline ends came to 27 bases. Germline V gives CDR1 SGHVT, CDR2 SQSDAQ. The CDR3 has 19 residues. CDR3 bases: TGTGCCAGCAGCCTCCACAATACTAAACATGACAGAATAAATCAGCCCCAGCATTTT. Protein: CASSLHNTKHDRINQPQHF.

There are many counts of this clonotype. This CDR3 is CASSSRRLAGGYNEQFF. The CDR3 bases are TGTGCCAGCTCATCCCGAAGACTAGCGGGAGGGTACAATGAGCAGTTCTTC. This rearrangement joins TRBV18 to TRBJ2-1; 14 positions agree with TRBD2. V lost 5 bases, J lost 4 bases, and 7 bases stayed unmatched. Germline V CDR1 and CDR2: KGHSH, LQKENI. The CDR3 covers 17 residues.

The V gene is TRBV28, the J gene TRBJ2-3; D not certain. This CDR3 spans 13 amino acids. Trimming took off 6 bases at V and 6 bases at J, with 13 bases between the two ends. Germline assignment: CDR1 MDHEN and CDR2 SYDVKM. The CDR3, as DNA: TGTGCCAGCAGCCGACCTCTGGAGGATACGCAGTATTTT. Translating gives CASSRPLEDTQYF.

This clonotype was picked up many times. The CDR3 DNA reads as TGCAGCGTGGGACAGGCGGGCTCCTACGAGCAGTACTTC. As protein: CSVGQAGSYEQYF. The chain combines TRBV29-1 with TRBJ2-7, with TRBD1 matching over 8 bases. Germline loops: CDR1 SQVTM, CDR2 ANQGSEA. V shed 6 bases, J shed 0 bases, and the junction held 4 bases outside the gene matches. The CDR3 covers 13 residues.

The chain has TRBV7-3 and TRBJ2-1; 11 bases match TRBD1. Germline V CDR1 and CDR2: SGHTA, FQGTGA. The CDR3 contains 15 residues. J gave up 6 bases and V 5 bases, and 6 bases lay outside the gene matches. The CDR3 sequence is CASSPTGTGGNEQFF. The CDR3 DNA is TGTGCCAGCAGCCCAACCGGGACAGGGGGCAATGAGCAGTTCTTC.

This rearrangement joins TRBV7-2 to TRBJ2-2; 12 positions match TRBD2. The germline V gene encodes CDR1 SGHTA and CDR2 FQGNSA. After removal of 3 bases from V and 4 bases from J, the junction contained 6 bases not matched to a gene. This CDR3 spans 17 amino acids. The CDR3, as DNA: TGTGCCAGCAGCTTCCCTTCTAGCGGGGGGGCCACCGGGGAGCTGTTTTTT. It specifies CASSFPSSGGATGELFF.

V gene TRBV28 combines with J gene TRBJ2-1, with a possible D match to TRBD2 (5 bases). Trimming took 6 bases from V and 9 from J, leaving 18 bases between them. Germline V gene sequence: CDR1 MDHEN, CDR2 SYDVKM. The CDR3 loop spans 14 amino acids. The CDR3 protein is CASSPPRGDIEQFF. CDR3 bases: TGTGCCAGCAGCCCCCCCCGGGGTGATATTGAGCAGTTCTTC.

With respect to this clonotype: A single base separates this from a much larger clone, so it may be a read error. The CDR3 does not end in the conserved phenylalanine or tryptophan, so this is likely a read error. CDR3 amino acids: CASSATGGRDEQFL. The CDR3 nucleotides are TGTGCCAGCAGTGCCACCGGGGGGCGGGATGAGCAGTTCTTA. The V call is TRBV25-1, the J call TRBJ2-1; D might be TRBD2 (7 bases). V was clipped by 4 bases and J by 8 bases, with 15 bases between them. The CDR3 extends over 14 amino acids. The germline V gene has CDR1 MGHDK and CDR2 SYGVNS.

This clonotype showed up many times. The gene calls are TRBV9 and TRBJ2-7; TRBD2 might be the D (5 bases). V was shortened by 3 bases and J by 0 bases, with 10 bases between the two germline ends. The CDR3 is made up of 14 amino acids. Germline V gene lookup returns CDR1 SGDLS and CDR2 YYNGEE. This CDR3 is CASSASGASYEQYF. The CDR3 bases are TGTGCCAGCAGCGCAAGCGGAGCCTCCTACGAGCAGTACTTC.

This clonotype was found many times. The rearrangement links TRBV9 to TRBJ2-1, with 7 bases fitting TRBD2. The junction had 3 bases not matched to a gene; V was cut back by 0 bases and J by 0 bases. Germline loops: CDR1 SGDLS, CDR2 YYNGEE. The CDR3 contains 16 residues. CDR3 in DNA: TGTGCCAGCAGCGTAGGGGGCGGGAGCTCCTACAATGAGCAGTTCTTC. Translating it yields CASSVGGGSSYNEQFF. Together with reference TRBV9 and TRBJ2-1, the CDR3 gives the full variable domain: DSGVTQTPKHLITATGQRVTLRCSPRSGDLSVYWYQQSLDQGLQFLIQYYNGEERAKGNILERFSAQQFPDLHSELNLSSLELGDSALYFCASSVGGGSSYNEQFFGPGTRLTVL.

The chain is built from TRBV3-1 and TRBJ2-7; D gene uncertain. Germline CDR1 and CDR2: LGHDT and YNNKEL (reference sequence). V lost 2 bases and J lost 4, with 6 bases in between. CDR3 size: 12 residues. The CDR3 region has the DNA TGTGCCAGCAGCCAATCTGGGTACGAGCAGTACTTC. This gives the protein CASSQSGYEQYF.

The rearrangement joins TRBV3-1 to TRBJ2-2, with D unclear. Germline V CDR1 and CDR2: LGHDT, YNNKEL (reference sequence). V lost 1 base and J lost 3, with 9 bases in between. The CDR3 consists of 15 residues. Here the CDR3 DNA reads TGTGCCAGCAGCCAAGCTGGAACTTACACCGGGGAGCTGTTTTTT. The encoded protein is CASSQAGTYTGELFF.

This clonotype was found many times. The J gene is TRBJ1-1, the V gene TRBV28, with D hard to call. CDR1 is MDHEN, CDR2 SYDVKM, per germline. CDR3 length: 12 amino acids. The V end was cut by 4 bases, the J end by 4 bases, with 7 bases between. DNA of the CDR3: TGTGCCAGCAGTTCCCAGGTCACTGAAGCTTTCTTT. This codes for CASSSQVTEAFF.

This clonotype was observed at least ten times. V and J are TRBV6-1 and TRBJ1-2; D is undetermined. V lost 5 bases to trimming and J lost 0 bases, with 16 bases between them. Germline loops: CDR1 MNHNS, CDR2 SASEGT. The CDR3 loop spans 16 amino acids. CDR3 nucleotide sequence: TGTGCCAGCAGTCAAATACAGCGGCCCACTAACTATGGCTACACCTTC. Amino acid sequence: CASSQIQRPTNYGYTF.